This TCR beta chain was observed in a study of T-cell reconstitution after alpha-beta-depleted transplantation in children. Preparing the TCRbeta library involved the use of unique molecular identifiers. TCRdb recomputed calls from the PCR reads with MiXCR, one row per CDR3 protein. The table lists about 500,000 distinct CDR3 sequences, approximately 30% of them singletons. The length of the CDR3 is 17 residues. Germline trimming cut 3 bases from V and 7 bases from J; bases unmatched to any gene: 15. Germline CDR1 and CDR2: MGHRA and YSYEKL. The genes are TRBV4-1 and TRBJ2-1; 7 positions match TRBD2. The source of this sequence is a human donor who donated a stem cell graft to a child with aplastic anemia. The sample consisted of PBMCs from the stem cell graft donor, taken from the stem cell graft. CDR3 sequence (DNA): TGCGCCAGCAGCCAGGGGACCACTAGCGCCGGAGGGAATGAGCAGTTCTTC. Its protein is CASSQGTTSAGGNEQFF.